The 3 T cell receptor beta chains presented below share a single source sample, sequenced in a study of metastatic and nonmetastatic thyroid tumors. There were no patients who had received any treatment before thyroid surgery. Using MiXCR, TCRdb re-called clones from the PCR reads. The repertoire consists of 100,000 or so clones, with 15% occurring once and the leading ten covering roughly 3.6%. The sequenced sample consisted of blood. The receptor set was obtained from a female donor with papillary thyroid cancer or a benign thyroid nodule (not recorded which). Some clones in this sample may be carry-over from other donors' samples.

With respect to this clone: This may arise from a read error, as a much more abundant clone is one base away. V usage is TRBV3-1 and J usage is TRBJ2-3, with D possibly matching TRBD2 (5 bases). The CDR3 spans 14 residues. V lost 2 bases and J 9 bases, leaving 15 bases between the germline ends. Germline-derived CDR1 and CDR2 are LGHDT and YNNKEL (reference sequence). CDR3 protein: CASSQILGRETQYF. The CDR3 nucleotides read TGTGCCAGCAGCCAAATACTAGGAAGGGAAACGCAGTATTTT.

The table lists this clone with many counts. The chain links TRBV6-1 to TRBJ1-5; the D gene is possibly TRBD1 (6 bases). V was clipped by 3 bases and J by 5 bases, with 8 bases between them. The CDR3 sequence is 13 residues long. Germline CDR1 and CDR2: MNHNS and SASEGT. Here the CDR3 reads CASSDRGYQPQHF. The CDR3 coding sequence is TGTGCCAGCAGTGACAGGGGCTATCAGCCCCAGCATTTT.

This clone was seen repeatedly, ten times or more. The rearrangement joins TRBV28 to TRBJ1-6; 9 nucleotides agree with TRBD1. CDR1 MDHEN and CDR2 SYDVKM come from the germline V gene. CDR3 length: 15 residues. The J segment lost 7 bases and the V segment lost 7 bases, leaving 8 bases of the junction unmatched. CDR3 sequence reads: CASTGQGSGNSPLHF. CDR3 nucleotide sequence: TGTGCCAGCACCGGACAGGGGAGCGGGAATTCACCCCTCCACTTT.